The rows below give T cell receptor beta chains drawn from one sample of a study of shared clonotypes between healthy human individuals. The protocol was immunoSEQ multiplex PCR, while the TCRdb copy is restricted to in-frame clones and leaves out a portion. The sample has just over 2,000,000 clones, about 94% seen once. The sequenced sample was naive CD8+ T cells sorted from blood. The receptors derive from a man aged 18-30 years in good health. Both conserved end residues are part of each CDR3. The order of the fields is clone size, CDR3 length, D gene, V gene, J gene, CDR3 protein, CDR3 DNA. D genes are given only for firm matches. The listing skips clone size in some rows; elsewhere it reads once, few, many or a size class.

once,11,.,TRBV6-6,TRBJ2-7,CASIGDYEQYF,TGTGCCAGCATCGGGGACTACGAGCAGTACTTC
.,13,.,TRBV2,TRBJ1-3,CASWGGTGNTIYF,TGTGCCAGCTGGGGAGGGACTGGAAACACCATATATTTT
.,16,TRBD2,TRBV4-3,TRBJ2-7,CASSQGIGEGSYEQYF,TGCGCCAGCAGCCAAGGTATAGGGGAGGGTTCCTACGAGCAGTACTTC
.,16,.,TRBV4-3,TRBJ1-5,CASSQGLGGANQPQHF,TGCGCCAGCAGCCAAGGTTTGGGGGGGGCGAATCAGCCCCAGCATTTT
.,13,.,TRBV19,TRBJ2-7,CASSLGQSWEQYF,TGTGCCAGTAGTCTCGGACAGTCTTGGGAGCAGTACTTC
once,18,TRBD2,TRBV2,TRBJ2-3,CASSERARTSGIGDTQYF,TGTGCCAGCAGTGAACGGGCCAGGACTAGCGGGATTGGAGATACGCAGTATTTT
.,13,.,TRBV28,TRBJ2-5,CASSNDYQETQYF,TGTGCCAGCAGTAATGACTACCAAGAGACCCAGTACTTC
.,18,.,TRBV5-6,TRBJ2-7,CASSVESRGAIGSYEQYF,TGTGCCAGCAGCGTGGAATCTCGGGGGGCGATAGGCTCCTACGAGCAGTACTTC
once,14,TRBD1,TRBV13,TRBJ2-5,CASSSQQGLKTQYF,TGTGCCAGCAGCTCACAACAGGGGTTGAAGACCCAGTACTTC
.,15,TRBD2,TRBV27,TRBJ2-2,CASRVAGEGTGELFF,TGTGCCAGCAGGGTAGCGGGAGAGGGTACCGGGGAGCTGTTTTTT
.,16,TRBD1,TRBV28,TRBJ2-7,CASSLRGQPLRNEQYF,TGTGCCAGCAGTTTACGGGGACAGCCCCTTCGGAACGAGCAGTACTTC
.,14,.,TRBV10-3,TRBJ2-7,CAISEADRAYEQYF,TGTGCCATCAGTGAGGCGGACAGAGCCTACGAGCAGTACTTC
.,14,TRBD1,TRBV7-9,TRBJ1-2,CASSPFGQDYGYTF,TGTGCCAGCAGCCCTTTCGGACAGGACTATGGCTACACCTTC